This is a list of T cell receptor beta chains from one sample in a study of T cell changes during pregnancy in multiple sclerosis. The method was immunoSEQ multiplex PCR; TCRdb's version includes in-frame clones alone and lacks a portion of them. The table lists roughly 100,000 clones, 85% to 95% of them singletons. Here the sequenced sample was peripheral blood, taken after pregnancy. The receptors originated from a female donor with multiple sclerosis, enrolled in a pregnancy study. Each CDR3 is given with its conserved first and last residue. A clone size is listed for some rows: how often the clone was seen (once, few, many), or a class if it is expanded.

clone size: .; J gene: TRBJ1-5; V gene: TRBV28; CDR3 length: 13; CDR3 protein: CASRHDSNQPQHF
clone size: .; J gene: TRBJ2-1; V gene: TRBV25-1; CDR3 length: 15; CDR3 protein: CASSGAGGGGHEQFF
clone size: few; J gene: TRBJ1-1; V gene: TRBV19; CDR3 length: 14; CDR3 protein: CASSITGRNTEAFF
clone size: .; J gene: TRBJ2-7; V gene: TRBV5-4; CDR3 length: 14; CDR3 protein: CASSPQPGGNEQYF
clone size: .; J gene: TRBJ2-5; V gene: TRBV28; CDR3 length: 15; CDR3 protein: CASSLYRRGQETQYF
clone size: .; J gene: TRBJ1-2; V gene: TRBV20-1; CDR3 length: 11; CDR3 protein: CSAGTGNGYTF
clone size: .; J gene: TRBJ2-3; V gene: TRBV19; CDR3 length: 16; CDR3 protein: CASSSLAGSSTDTQYF
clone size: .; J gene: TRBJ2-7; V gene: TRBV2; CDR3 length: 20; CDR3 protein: CASNPPSGLAGGSDSYEQYF
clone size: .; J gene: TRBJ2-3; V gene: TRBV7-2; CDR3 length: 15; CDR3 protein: CASSLAGTGGDTQYF
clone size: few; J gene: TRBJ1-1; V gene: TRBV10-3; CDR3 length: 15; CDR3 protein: CAISDPGTENTEAFF
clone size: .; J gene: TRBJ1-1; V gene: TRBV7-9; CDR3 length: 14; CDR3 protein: CASSWDRVRTEAFF
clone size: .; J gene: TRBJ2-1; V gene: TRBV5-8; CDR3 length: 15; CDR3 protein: CASSLGGQGANEQFF
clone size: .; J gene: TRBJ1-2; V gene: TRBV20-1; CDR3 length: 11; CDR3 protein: CSAGQGYGYTF
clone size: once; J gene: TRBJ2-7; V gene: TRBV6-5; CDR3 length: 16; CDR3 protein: CASSYRPGGGVGEQYF
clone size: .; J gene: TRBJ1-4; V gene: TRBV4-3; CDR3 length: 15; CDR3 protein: CASSHRRGDSEKLFF
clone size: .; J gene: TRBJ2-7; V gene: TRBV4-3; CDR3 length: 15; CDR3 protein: CASSQGEAGVYEQYF
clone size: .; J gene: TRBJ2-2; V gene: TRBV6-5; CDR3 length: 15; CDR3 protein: CASSPGTGETGELFF
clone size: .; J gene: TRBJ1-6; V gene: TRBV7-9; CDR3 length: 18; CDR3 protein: CASSLFTWLQGRGSPLHF
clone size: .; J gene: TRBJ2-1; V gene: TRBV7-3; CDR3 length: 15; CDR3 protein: CASSLQANSYNEQFF
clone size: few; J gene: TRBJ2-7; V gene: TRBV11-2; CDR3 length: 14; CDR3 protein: CASMVGGSGYEQYF
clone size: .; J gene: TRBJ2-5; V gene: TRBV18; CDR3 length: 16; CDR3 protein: CASSPRDRVRQETQYF
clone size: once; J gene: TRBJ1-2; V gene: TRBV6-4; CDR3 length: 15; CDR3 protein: CASSETGQGFRGYTF
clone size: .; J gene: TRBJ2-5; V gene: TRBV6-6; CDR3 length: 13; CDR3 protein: CASRTGGRETQYF
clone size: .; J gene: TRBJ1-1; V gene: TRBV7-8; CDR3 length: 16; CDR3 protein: CASSSTGGLVYTEAFF
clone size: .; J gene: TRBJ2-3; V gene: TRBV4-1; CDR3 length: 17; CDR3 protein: CASSQEGLAGSTDTQYF
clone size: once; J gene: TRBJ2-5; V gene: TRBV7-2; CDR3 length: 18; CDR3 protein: CASMPGAAGGPSRETQYF
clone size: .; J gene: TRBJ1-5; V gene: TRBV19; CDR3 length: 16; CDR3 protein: CASSGGQGLGGQPQHF
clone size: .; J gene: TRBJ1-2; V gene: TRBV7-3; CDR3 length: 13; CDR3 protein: CASSLGPVYGYTF
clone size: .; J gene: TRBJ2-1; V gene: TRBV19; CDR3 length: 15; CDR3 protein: CASSLGLAEMGEQFF
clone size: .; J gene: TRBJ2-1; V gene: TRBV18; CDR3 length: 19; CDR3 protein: CASSPRIAGGRLANNEQFF
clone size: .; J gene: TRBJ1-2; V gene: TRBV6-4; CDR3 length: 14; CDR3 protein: CASSETGGAYGYTF
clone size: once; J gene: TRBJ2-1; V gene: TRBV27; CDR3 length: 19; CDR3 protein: CASSLLSGGAGTSSNEQFF
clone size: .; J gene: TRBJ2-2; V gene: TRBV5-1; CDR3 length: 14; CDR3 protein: CASSLDSTTGELFF
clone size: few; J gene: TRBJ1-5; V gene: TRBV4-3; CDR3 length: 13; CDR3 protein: CASSQARGQPQHF
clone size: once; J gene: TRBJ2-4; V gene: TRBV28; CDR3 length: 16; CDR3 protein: CASRRSGSGGKNIQYF
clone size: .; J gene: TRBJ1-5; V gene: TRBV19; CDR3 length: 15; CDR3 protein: CASRSYDDNNQPQHF
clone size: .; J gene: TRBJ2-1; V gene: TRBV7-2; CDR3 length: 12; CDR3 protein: CASSLEGREQFF
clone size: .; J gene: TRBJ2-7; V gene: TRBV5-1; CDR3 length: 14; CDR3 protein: CASSTGTGFHEQYF
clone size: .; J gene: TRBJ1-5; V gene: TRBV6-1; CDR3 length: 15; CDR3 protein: CASSENRGGNQPQHF
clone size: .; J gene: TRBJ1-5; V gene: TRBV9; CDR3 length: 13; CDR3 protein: CASSGGPNQPQHF
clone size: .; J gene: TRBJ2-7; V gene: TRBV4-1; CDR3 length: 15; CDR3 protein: CASSPKGLAGEKQYF
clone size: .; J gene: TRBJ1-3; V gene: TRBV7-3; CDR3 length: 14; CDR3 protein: CASSFGGIGNTIYF
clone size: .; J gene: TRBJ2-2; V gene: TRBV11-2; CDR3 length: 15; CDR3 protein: CASSLVRERSGELFF
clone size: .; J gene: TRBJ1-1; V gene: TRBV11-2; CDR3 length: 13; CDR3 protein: CASSVQGATEAFF
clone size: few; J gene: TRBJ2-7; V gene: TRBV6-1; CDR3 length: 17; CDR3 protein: CASSESFRGRSSYEQYF
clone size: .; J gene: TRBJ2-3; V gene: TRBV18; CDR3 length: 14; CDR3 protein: CATTPGQRTDTQYF
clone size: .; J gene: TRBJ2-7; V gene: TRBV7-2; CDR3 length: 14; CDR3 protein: CASSFSGTVSEQYF
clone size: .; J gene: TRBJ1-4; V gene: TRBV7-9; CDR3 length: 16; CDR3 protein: CASSLGAGSPNEKLFF
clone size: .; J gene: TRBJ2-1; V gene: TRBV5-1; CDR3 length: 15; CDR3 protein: CASSWSGRSYNEQFF
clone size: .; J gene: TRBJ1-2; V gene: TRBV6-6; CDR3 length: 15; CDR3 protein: CASSYATGINYGYTF
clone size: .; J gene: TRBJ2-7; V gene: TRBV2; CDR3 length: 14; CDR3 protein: CASSSSGSSYEQYF
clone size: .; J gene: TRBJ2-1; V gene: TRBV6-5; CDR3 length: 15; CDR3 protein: CASSFTRGFYNEQFF
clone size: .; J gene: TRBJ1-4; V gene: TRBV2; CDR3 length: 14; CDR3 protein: CASSGTGSNEKLFF
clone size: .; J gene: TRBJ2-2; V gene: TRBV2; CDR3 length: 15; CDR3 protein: CASSVSGTNTGELFF
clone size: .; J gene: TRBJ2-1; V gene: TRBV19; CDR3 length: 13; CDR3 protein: CASSLGGRYEQFF
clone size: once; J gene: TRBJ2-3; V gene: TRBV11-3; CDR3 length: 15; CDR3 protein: CASSSGTGVTDTQYF
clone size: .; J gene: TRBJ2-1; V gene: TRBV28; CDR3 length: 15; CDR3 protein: CASSLLQGGYNEQFF